These 30 T cell receptor beta chains came from one sample sequenced in a study of T cell repertoires in cytomegalovirus infection. TCRdb itself ran the reads through MiXCR, one entry per CDR3 protein. The sample contains some 220,000 distinct CDR3 sequences, roughly 6.5% of which appear only once. Sequenced input: PBMCs. Receptors were obtained from a human donor in good health (CMV status not recorded). Some clones in this sample may be carry-over from other donors' samples.

This clonotype has ten or more counts. This sequence joins TRBV24-1 and TRBJ2-1, with TRBD2 identical over 14 bases. The CDR3 is 19 residues long. After removal of 4 bases from V and 1 base from J, the junction contained 8 bases not matched to a gene. Germline V CDR1 and CDR2: KGHDR, SFDVKD. The CDR3 bases are TGTGCCACCAGTGAGCACCCGGGACTAGCGGGGGTATCCTACAATGAGCAGTTCTTC. Its translation is CATSEHPGLAGVSYNEQFF.

This clonotype was recorded many times. The chain couples TRBV10-3 to TRBJ2-1; D is unresolved. Trimming stripped 0 bases from V and 0 bases from J, with 12 bases between. CDR1 is ENHRY and CDR2 is SYGVKD in the germline V gene. This CDR3 comprises 17 residues. In DNA form, the CDR3 reads TGTGCCATCAGTGAGTCACCGGAACTGAGCTCCTACAATGAGCAGTTCTTC. Translated, it gives CAISESPELSSYNEQFF.

This clonotype was observed at least ten times. The genes are TRBV7-8 and TRBJ2-3; D may correspond to TRBD1 or TRBD2 (5 bases each). The ends were cut back, 5 bases at V and 9 bases at J, with 21 bases in the middle. The CDR3 loop spans 15 amino acids. CDR1 SGHVS and CDR2 FQNEAQ come from the germline V gene. CDR3: CASSLPGPVPGTQYF. The CDR3 DNA is TGTGCCAGCAGCCTACCGGGGCCAGTCCCAGGGACGCAGTATTTT.

This clonotype occurred many times. The V and J genes are TRBV4-2 and TRBJ1-1, with D possibly TRBD1 on 6 matching bases. CDR3 size: 17 residues. Trimming cost V 4 bases and J 7 bases, with 25 bases left between them. Germline CDR1 reads LGHNA; CDR2 reads YNFKEQ. Here the CDR3 DNA reads TGTGCCAGCAGCCGACAAATGGGGACACCGGTAGGTATTGAAGCTTTCTTT. Translation: CASSRQMGTPVGIEAFF.

This clonotype was seen at least ten times. The chain joins TRBV11-2 to TRBJ1-1, with D possibly TRBD1 on 5 matching bases. Trimming left V 8 bases short and J 10 bases short, with 14 bases between. This CDR3 contains 11 residues. The germline gives CDR1 SGHAT, CDR2 FQNNGV. The CDR3 DNA reads TGTGCCAGCGAGCTACAGGTAGTAGCTTTCTTT. This translates into CASELQVVAFF.

There are many counts of this clonotype. The chain recombines TRBV7-2 with TRBJ2-2; D may be TRBD2 (6 bases). Germline CDR1 reads SGHTA; CDR2 reads FQGNSA. CDR3 length equals 14 residues. The germline V and J ends were trimmed by 6 bases and 2 bases, with 10 bases remaining between them. The CDR3, as DNA: TGTGCCAGCAGTCGGGGGTCCAACACCGGGGAGCTGTTTTTT. It yields the protein CASSRGSNTGELFF.

As concerns this clonotype: A read error may be the cause here, since a much bigger clone is one base away. The V gene is TRBV20-1, the J gene TRBJ1-1, with no clear D. Looked up from germline, CDR1 is DFQATT and CDR2 is SNEGSKA (reference sequence). This CDR3 has 12 amino acids. The CDR3 here is CSVKVRSTKAFF. Here the CDR3 DNA reads TGCAGTGTCAAGGTTAGGAGCACTAAAGCTTTCTTT.

This clonotype appeared many times. DNA for the CDR3: TGTGCCAGCAGTTATCACCCCGACGGAATTTTGAATCAGCCCCAGCATTTT. As protein: CASSYHPDGILNQPQHF. V usage is TRBV6-2 or TRBV6-3 and J usage is TRBJ1-5; D unclear. There are 17 residues in the CDR3. In germline, CDR1 is MNHEY, CDR2 SVGEGT. Deletions cut 3 bases from V and 4 bases from J, with 19 bases between.

The table lists this clonotype with many counts. CDR3: CASTDDRAGSYEQYF. CDR3 DNA sequence: TGTGCCAGCACCGACGATAGGGCAGGGTCCTACGAGCAGTACTTC. The V and J genes are TRBV2 and TRBJ2-7, with D perhaps matching TRBD1 (5 bases). V lost 7 bases to trimming and J lost 1 base, with 17 bases between them. This CDR3 spans 15 amino acids. Germline CDR1 SNHLY, CDR2 FYNNEI.

This clonotype has at least ten counts. The chain links TRBV12-3 or TRBV12-4 to TRBJ2-1; 8 nucleotides line up with TRBD2. Trimming cost V 6 bases and J 7 bases; bases outside gene matches: 11. The CDR3 has 15 amino acids. The CDR3 reads CASSAQRGRNNEQFF. CDR3 bases: TGTGCCAGCAGCGCTCAGCGGGGGAGAAATAATGAGCAGTTCTTC.

Many counts were recorded for this clonotype. The chain uses TRBV29-1 and TRBJ1-1; D is undetermined. The CDR3 runs to 13 residues. Germline CDR1 is SQVTM and CDR2 is ANQGSEA. The V end was cut by 3 bases, the J end by 0 bases, with 8 bases between. CDR3 protein: CSVEKDLNTEAFF. The CDR3 DNA sequence: TGCAGCGTTGAGAAGGATTTGAACACTGAAGCTTTCTTT.

This sequence joins TRBV6-2 or TRBV6-3 and TRBJ1-6, with 7 positions matching TRBD1. CDR1 and CDR2 from the germline V gene are MNHEY and SVGEGT. The CDR3 consists of 14 residues. V dropped 4 bases and J dropped 9; count of bases not matched to a gene: 6. The CDR3 bases are TGTGCCAGCAGTTTCGGACAGGAGGCTTCACCCCTCCACTTT. It codes for CASSFGQEASPLHF.

This clonotype was recorded many times. V and J are TRBV4-3 and TRBJ1-5, with D unresolved. CDR1 LGHNA and CDR2 YSLEER come from the germline V gene. V was clipped by 0 bases and J by 0 bases, with 9 bases between them. CDR3 length equals 16 residues. CDR3 sequence reads: CASSQDSADSNQPQHF. The CDR3 nucleotides read TGCGCCAGCAGCCAAGATTCGGCAGATAGCAATCAGCCCCAGCATTTT.

In its sample, this clonotype was seen many times. V gene TRBV7-6 combines with J gene TRBJ2-6, with D unclear. CDR3 length: 15 residues. Trimming took 5 bases from V and 0 from J, leaving 8 bases between them. Looked up from germline, CDR1 is SGHVS and CDR2 is FNYEAQ. CDR3 nucleotide sequence: TGTGCCAGCAGCCAGAGCTTCTCTGGGGCCAACGTCCTGACTTTC. It yields the protein CASSQSFSGANVLTF.

This clonotype was detected many times. This rearrangement joins TRBV5-1 to TRBJ2-5, with 7 nucleotides matching TRBD2. V gave up 0 bases and J gave up 2 bases; unmatched junction bases: 4. The CDR3 runs to 15 residues. CDR1 and CDR2 from the germline V gene are SGHRS and YFSETQ. CDR3 protein: CASSLATGGQETQYF. CDR3 bases: TGCGCCAGCAGCTTGGCAACGGGGGGACAAGAGACCCAGTACTTC.

Ten or more counts support this clonotype. The CDR3 sequence is CASSPTGGSPLHF. CDR3 coding DNA: TGCGCCAGCAGTCCAACAGGGGGTTCACCCCTCCACTTT. V gene TRBV10-2 combines with J gene TRBJ1-6, with 8 bases that match TRBD1. Per the germline V gene, CDR1 is WSHSY and CDR2 is SAAADI. The CDR3 covers 13 residues. V shed 5 bases and J 9 bases; nucleotides not matched to a gene: 3.

This clonotype was counted ten times or more. The chain has TRBV7-2 and TRBJ2-5; 7 bases map to TRBD1. The CDR3 covers 14 residues. V lost 4 bases, J lost 4 bases, and 6 bases stayed unmatched. Germline V gene sequence: CDR1 SGHTA, CDR2 FQGNSA. This chain's CDR3 is CASSYRGFTETQYF. DNA of the CDR3: TGTGCCAGCAGCTACAGGGGTTTCACAGAGACCCAGTACTTC.

In this sample, this clonotype turned up a few times. As DNA, the CDR3 is TGTGCCTGGAGTGTCCGTGGAGGGATGAATAAAAAGCCCCAGCATTTT. It yields the protein CAWSVRGGMNKKPQHF. The chain recombines TRBV30 with TRBJ1-5; D remains ambiguous. Germline lookup yields CDR1 GTSNPN and CDR2 SVGIG (reference sequence). The germline V and J ends were trimmed by 0 bases and 8 bases, with 20 bases remaining between them. The CDR3 consists of 16 residues.

This clonotype occurred many times. The V call is TRBV20-1, the J call TRBJ1-5, with TRBD1 identical over 7 bases. The CDR3 has 14 residues. The V and J ends lost 6 bases and 7 bases, in that order; junction bases with no gene match: 12. Germline lookup yields CDR1 DFQATT and CDR2 SNEGSKA (reference sequence). The CDR3 DNA reads as TGCAGTGCCGGTGGGACAGTTCGTGACCAGCCCCAGCATTTT. Encoded protein: CSAGGTVRDQPQHF.

This clonotype occurred a few times. This CDR3 is CASSLGEVEKLFF. CDR3 in DNA: TGTGCCAGCAGCTTAGGGGAGGTAGAAAAACTGTTTTTT. This sequence joins TRBV7-8 and TRBJ1-4, with D unresolved. The germline CDR1 and CDR2 sequences are SGHVS and FQNEAQ. This CDR3 comprises 13 residues. V was pared by 1 base and J by 8 bases, with 8 bases between.

This clonotype was seen many times. The chain is built from TRBV29-1 and TRBJ2-5; 8 bases fit TRBD1. In germline, CDR1 is SQVTM, CDR2 ANQGSEA. Losses at the gene ends were 3 bases for V and 5 bases for J; bases not matched to a gene: 11. The CDR3 covers 15 residues. As DNA, the CDR3 is TGCAGCGTTGATAATCGTCAGGGGGCTGGGGAGACCCAGTACTTC. Its protein is CSVDNRQGAGETQYF. Supplemented by reference TRBV29-1 and TRBJ2-5, the full variable domain reads SAVISQKPSRDICQRGTSLTIQCQVDSQVTMMFWYRQQPGQSLTLIATANQGSEATYESGFVIDKFPISRPNLTFSTLTVSNMSPEDSSIYLCSVDNRQGAGETQYFGPGTRLLVL.

The chain combines TRBV20-1 with TRBJ2-5; D is possibly TRBD2 (6 bases). The length of the CDR3 is 16 residues. Trimming pared 1 base from V and 5 bases from J, leaving 20 bases between. Looked up from germline, CDR1 is DFQATT and CDR2 is SNEGSKA (reference sequence). This CDR3 reads CSARAEAVRGRETQYF. The CDR3 region has the DNA TGCAGTGCTAGAGCAGAGGCTGTTAGAGGGAGGGAGACCCAGTACTTC.

The rearrangement uses TRBV24-1 and TRBJ1-2; 9 nucleotides match TRBD1. CDR3 length: 14 residues. Looked up from germline, CDR1 is KGHDR and CDR2 is SFDVKD. Trimming cost V 10 bases and J 4 bases; bases outside gene matches: 9. Written as DNA, the CDR3 is TGTGCCACAGCTCCGGGACAGGGAACCTATGGCTACACCTTC. Translation: CATAPGQGTYGYTF.

This clonotype was counted ten times or more. The rearrangement uses TRBV11-2 and TRBJ1-5; no clear D gene. The CDR3 consists of 12 residues. Germline V gene data show CDR1 as SGHAT and CDR2 as FQNNGV. V lost 0 bases, J lost 11 bases, and 8 bases lay in between. CDR3 sequence: CASSLDRSAQHF. The CDR3 nucleotides are TGTGCCAGCAGCTTAGATAGGTCAGCCCAGCATTTT. Using reference TRBV11-2 and TRBJ1-5 for the parts outside the CDR3, the full variable domain is EAGVAQSPRYKIIEKRQSVAFWCNPISGHATLYWYQQILGQGPKLLIQFQNNGVVDDSQLPKDRFSAERLKGVDSTLKIQPAKLEDSAVYLCASSLDRSAQHFGDGTRLSIL.

This clonotype showed up many times. This CDR3 is CSASWTSGGDYNEQFF. DNA for the CDR3: TGCAGTGCTTCTTGGACTAGCGGGGGGGATTACAATGAGCAGTTCTTC. The genes are TRBV20-1 and TRBJ2-1; 15 bases match TRBD2. This CDR3 is built from 16 residues. Germline trimming cut 5 bases from V and 4 bases from J; bases unmatched to any gene: 6. Per germline, CDR1 DFQATT and CDR2 SNEGSKA (reference sequence).

The chain couples TRBV20-1 to TRBJ1-2, with a tentative D call TRBD1 (5 bases). The germline V and J ends were trimmed by 3 bases and 6 bases, with 11 bases remaining between them. The CDR3 contains 12 residues. Per germline, CDR1 DFQATT and CDR2 SNEGSKA (reference sequence). The CDR3 reads CSARKGLDGYTF. Written as DNA, the CDR3 is TGCAGTGCTAGGAAGGGGCTGGATGGCTACACCTTC.

This clonotype was picked up a small number of times. This sequence joins TRBV20-1 and TRBJ1-1; D not resolved. Germline V lookup: CDR1 DFQATT, CDR2 SNEGSKA (reference sequence). Between the trimmed V and J ends, which lost 0 bases and 11 bases, there was a span of 22 bases. This CDR3 region has 15 residues. The CDR3 bases are TGCAGTGCTAGAGATCCCCGGGCCACCCTAAAGGTGGCTTTCTTT. Amino acid sequence: CSARDPRATLKVAFF.

This clonotype was observed a handful of times. It is likely a read error, because the conserved phenylalanine at the end of the CDR3 is missing. It is unclear where the CDR3 begins or ends on the DNA, so no DNA is shown, and the CDR3 is as TCRdb lists it. The chain carries TRBV4-3 and TRBJ2-7; the table assigns TRBD2, which was not confirmed against the DNA. Termini included, the CDR3 measures 9 amino acids. The germline V gene has CDR1 LGHNA and CDR2 YSLEER. CDR3 in amino acids: CASSPPTSI.

This clonotype occurred many times. The V call is TRBV7-2, the J call TRBJ1-5; D uncertain. With 0 bases removed from V and 0 bases from J, the gap between germline ends came to 6 bases. Germline values: CDR1 SGHTA, CDR2 FQGNSA. The CDR3 runs to 15 residues. The chain's CDR3 is CASSLAPGSNQPQHF. CDR3 DNA: TGTGCCAGCAGCTTAGCCCCAGGTAGCAATCAGCCCCAGCATTTT.

There are many counts of this clonotype. The chain recombines TRBV7-2 with TRBJ2-1; possibly TRBD2 for D (6 bases). There are 14 residues in the CDR3. V dropped 2 bases and J dropped 6 bases, with 11 bases sitting between them. The germline CDR1 and CDR2 sequences are SGHTA and FQGNSA. The DNA of the CDR3 is TGTGCCAGCAGCTTAAGGCGGGAATCCAATGAGCAGTTCTTC. It specifies CASSLRRESNEQFF. The variable domain in full, with the rest retrieved from reference TRBV7-2 and TRBJ2-1, is GAGVSQSPSNKVTEKGKDVELRCDPISGHTALYWYRQSLGQGLEFLIYFQGNSAPDKSGLPSDRFSAERTGGSVSTLTIQRTQQEDSAVYLCASSLRRESNEQFFGPGTRLTVL.